The clone carrying this T cell receptor beta chain has a count of ten or more. Its antigen remains unknown. Trimming shortened V by 4 bases and J by 2 bases, and 8 bases separated the two germline ends. The V gene's germline CDR1 is MGHRA and CDR2 YSYEKL. The CDR3 is made up of 13 amino acids. TCRdb used MiXCR to reprocess the multiplex PCR reads, holding one entry per CDR3 protein. The sample has 70,000 or so distinct CDR3 sequences, roughly two fifths seen once. These data originate in a study of breast tumors, draining lymph nodes, adjacent tissues. Study-level points and caveats: Tumors had less TCR diversity than lymph nodes, more than nontumor tissue. The data were judged consistent with most tumor T cells coming from lymph node and expanding in tumor. Luminal-like breast cancer showed significantly greater tumor-nontumor repertoire similarity than basal-like breast cancer did.

The clonotype originates from a female donor with breast cancer. Some clones in this sample may be carry-over from other donors' samples. The genes are TRBV4-1 and TRBJ2-5; D unresolved. Sequenced sample: breast tumor tissue. The CDR3 nucleotides read TGCGCCAGCAGCCCGGCCGGGCAAGAGACCCAGTACTTC. Translated, it gives CASSPAGQETQYF.